The rows below give T cell receptor beta chains drawn from one sample of a study of T cell repertoires in cytomegalovirus infection. TCRdb itself ran the reads through MiXCR, one entry per CDR3 protein. The table lists roughly 730,000 distinct CDR3 sequences, around 30% of them singletons. Antigen specificity for these receptors is unknown. Sequenced material: cultured PBMCs, taken from culture after CMV antigen stimulation. These receptors all come from a human donor in good health (CMV status not recorded). Some clones in this sample may be carry-over from other donors' samples. The CDR3 runs from the conserved cysteine through the conserved F or W. A D gene is named only where the DNA matches it firmly. The size entry is marked missing in some rows and otherwise reads once, few, many or a size class.

TRBJ2-1	.	.	16	TRBV7-2	TGTGCCAGCAGCTTAGTGCGGTCAAAGCGTCGGCATGAGCAGTTCTTC	CASSLVRSKRRHEQFF
TRBJ2-3	.	once	15	TRBV20-1	TGCAGTGCGTTGACCCAGGGTAGGGGCACAGATATGCAGTATTTT	CSALTQGRGTDMQYF
TRBJ1-3	TRBD1	many	16	TRBV7-2	TGTGCCAGCAGCCTAAGACAGGGGACCACTGGAAACACCATATATTTT	CASSLRQGTTGNTIYF
TRBJ2-7	TRBD2	once	14	TRBV4-3	TGCGCCAGCAGCCATGGGACTAGCGACTACGAGCAGTACTTC	CASSHGTSDYEQYF
TRBJ1-4	.	.	14	TRBV29-1	TGCAGCGTTAGGGACACATCAACTAATGAAAAACTGTTTTTT	CSVRDTSTNEKLFF
TRBJ1-1	.	.	12	TRBV28	TGTGCCAGCAGTTTATCAAGTCAGGAAGCTTTCTTT	CASSLSSQEAFF
TRBJ2-2	.	.	17	TRBV20-1	TGCAGTGCTAGAGGAGTGAGACAGACTAGTACGGGCGGGGAGCTGTTTTTT	CSARGVRQTSTGGELFF
TRBJ1-5	.	.	14	TRBV6-1	TGTGCCAACTCACAGGGTTATAGCAATCAGCCCCAGCATTTT	CANSQGYSNQPQHF
TRBJ2-5	.	.	13	TRBV7-2	TGTGCCAGCAGCCAAAAAAACCAAGAGACCCAGTACTTC	CASSQKNQETQYF
TRBJ2-1	.	once	14	TRBV18	TGTGCCAGCTCACCATTCAGGGCAGAGAATGAGCAGTTCTTC	CASSPFRAENEQFF
TRBJ1-3	.	few	15	TRBV27	TGTGCCAGCAGGCGGGGACCGAGCTCTGGAAACACCATATATTTT	CASRRGPSSGNTIYF
TRBJ1-1	.	.	13	TRBV19	TGTGCCAGTAGTGGGGTCTATGGCACTGAAGCTTTCTTT	CASSGVYGTEAFF
TRBJ1-2	.	many	14	TRBV7-2	TGTGCCAGCACCCCGCCGGGGAGTCACTATGGCTACACCTTC	CASTPPGSHYGYTF
TRBJ1-6	.	.	13	TRBV7-9	TGTGCCTCCGGTGGGGAGCAGGGTTCACCCCTCCACTTT	CASGGEQGSPLHF
TRBJ1-1	.	.	15	TRBV6-1	TGTGCCAGCAGTGAAGACCCAGGGATGAACACTGAAGCTTTCTTT	CASSEDPGMNTEAFF
TRBJ2-1	.	.	15	TRBV14	TGTGCCAGCAGCCAAGGGTTTGCAGGGGAGGATGAGCAGTTCTTC	CASSQGFAGEDEQFF
TRBJ2-5	.	many	11	TRBV12-3/TRBV12-4	TGTGCCAGCAGCTATCGAGAGACCCAGTACTTC	CASSYRETQYF
TRBJ2-2	.	.	17	TRBV24-1	TGTGCCACCAGGGGGGAGTTGGGGACAACGAACACCGGGGAGCTGTTTTTT	CATRGELGTTNTGELFF
TRBJ2-3	TRBD1	.	15	TRBV19	TGTGCCAGCAGCGGGGGGACAGGGGGCGAATATACGCAGTATTTT	CASSGGTGGEYTQYF
TRBJ2-2	.	.	15	TRBV6-5	TGTGCCAGCAGTCGGGACAGCGGGGACACCGGGGAGCTGTTTTTT	CASSRDSGDTGELFF
TRBJ1-1	.	.	14	TRBV5-4	TGTGCCAGCAGCGGGGGGGCAGGGATCCCTGAAGCTTTCTTT	CASSGGAGIPEAFF
TRBJ2-3	.	.	12	TRBV7-2	TGTGCCAGCAGCTCAATAGCGTATACGCAGTATTTT	CASSSIAYTQYF
TRBJ1-6	.	.	17	TRBV12-3/TRBV12-4	TGTGCCAGCAGTTCCCCGGGGCTTAGCTCCTATAATTCACCCCTCCACTTT	CASSSPGLSSYNSPLHF
TRBJ2-2	.	many	15	TRBV7-6	TGTGCCAGCAGCCTCCAGGGATCGAACACCGGGGAGCTGTTTTTT	CASSLQGSNTGELFF
TRBJ1-1	.	few	11	TRBV2	TGTGCCAGCAGTGTCTATAGGGAAGCTTTCTTT	CASSVYREAFF
TRBJ2-1	TRBD2	.	17	TRBV7-8	TGTGCCAGCAGCCCCTACCGGACTAGCGGGAGATACAATGAGCAGTTCTTC	CASSPYRTSGRYNEQFF
TRBJ2-1	.	.	10	TRBV6-5	TGTGCCGCACCGTCCCATGAGCAGTTCTTC	CAAPSHEQFF
TRBJ2-1	.	.	16	TRBV12-3/TRBV12-4	TGTGCCAGCGGTCCCCTAGCCTCACATTATTACAATGAGCAGTTCTTC	CASGPLASHYYNEQFF
TRBJ2-3	TRBD2	many	18	TRBV7-8	TGTGCCAGCAGCTTAGGCCGTCCTAGTGCGGGAGGCACAGATACGCAGTATTTT	CASSLGRPSAGGTDTQYF
TRBJ2-7	.	once	16	TRBV28	TGTGCCAGCAGTTTCGGCCTGGCGGGTGTATCCTACGAGCAGTACTTC	CASSFGLAGVSYEQYF
TRBJ1-5	TRBD1	.	17	TRBV11-2	TGTGCCAGCAGCTTAGTGTTTGGGCAGGGGGTGGTTCAGCCCCAGCATTTT	CASSLVFGQGVVQPQHF
TRBJ1-1	TRBD1	.	15	TRBV4-1	TGCGCCAGCAGCCGGGAAGGACAGGGGTGGACTGAAGCTTTCTTT	CASSREGQGWTEAFF
TRBJ1-1	.	many	13	TRBV7-2	TGTGCCAGCAGCCCGAGATTGAACACTGAAGCTTTCTTT	CASSPRLNTEAFF
TRBJ2-1	.	.	12	TRBV19	TGTGCCACTGCGGCAGGGACTGTTCAGCAGTTCTTC	CATAAGTVQQFF
TRBJ2-5	TRBD1	few	16	TRBV11-2	TGTGCCAGCAGCCTTAGAGGGGGCGTCCCGAAAGAGACCCAGTACTTC	CASSLRGGVPKETQYF
TRBJ1-5	.	many	14	TRBV7-2	TGTGCCAGCAGCTCCATGACTGGGAATCAGCCCCAGCATTTT	CASSSMTGNQPQHF
TRBJ2-1	.	many	15	TRBV7-6	TGTGCCAGCAGCCGAGGCGCAGAGACCTACAATGAGCAGTTCTTC	CASSRGAETYNEQFF
TRBJ1-2	TRBD1	.	15	TRBV29-1	TGCAGCGTTGCACGGACTATAACAGGGGACTATGGCTACACCTTC	CSVARTITGDYGYTF
TRBJ2-3	.	few	13	TRBV28	TGTGCCAGCAGGCCGGTAAACACAGATACGCAGTATTTT	CASRPVNTDTQYF
TRBJ1-3	TRBD1	.	17	TRBV15	TGTGCCACCAGCGGAATTACAGGGGGCACTTCTGGAAACACCATATATTTT	CATSGITGGTSGNTIYF
TRBJ2-3	.	many	16	TRBV7-8	TGTGCCAGCACCCCGTTGGGGGGGGGGCTTACAGATACGCAGTATTTT	CASTPLGGGLTDTQYF
TRBJ2-7	.	.	15	TRBV7-2	TGTGCCAGCGCCTCATCTTGGACGGGATCCTACGAGCAGTACTTC	CASASSWTGSYEQYF
TRBJ2-3	TRBD2	many	17	TRBV25-1	TGTGCCAGCAGTCTGGAAGCGGGGGTCCAACGATCAGATACGCAGTATTTT	CASSLEAGVQRSDTQYF
TRBJ1-3	.	few	16	TRBV4-2	TGTGCCAGCAGCCCTTCCACCGGATTCTCTGGAAACACCATATATTTT	CASSPSTGFSGNTIYF
TRBJ2-1	TRBD1	.	16	TRBV11-2	TGTGCCAGCAGCTCCGACAGGGTAACATCCTACAATGAGCAGTTCTTC	CASSSDRVTSYNEQFF
TRBJ2-3	.	.	16	TRBV4-3	TGCGCCAGCAGCCAGGGACCGCGGCAGGCTTTAGATACGCAGTATTTT	CASSQGPRQALDTQYF
TRBJ2-3	.	.	15	TRBV5-4	TGTGCCAGCAGCTTGTTGTCAGGGGGCACAGATACGCAGTATTTT	CASSLLSGGTDTQYF
TRBJ2-7	.	.	15	TRBV10-3	TGTGCCATCAGGGCACGGGTGGGGGTCTACTACGAGCAGTACTTC	CAIRARVGVYYEQYF
TRBJ2-7	.	.	16	TRBV11-2	TGTGCCAGCAGCTTAGTACGGGGGCCGGGCTCCTACGAGCAGTACTTC	CASSLVRGPGSYEQYF